This TCR beta chain stems from a study of post-analysis software for immune sequencing data. Overall study: Clinical courses comprised relapsing-remitting, secondary progressive and progressive-relapsing multiple sclerosis.

This clonotype occurred a few times. Antigen unknown. The CDR3 loop spans 15 amino acids. Germline CDR1 is SGHTA and CDR2 is FQGNSA. The ends lost 0 bases at V and 4 bases at J; junction bases unmatched: 4. Unique-molecular-identifier-tagged TCR beta cDNA libraries were used. From the PCR reads, TCRdb called clonotypes with MiXCR, one entry per CDR3 protein. The profile shows hundreds of thousands of distinct CDR3 sequences, 30% to 45% of them singletons. General observations from the study: When compared against controls, multiple sclerosis patients showed significantly lower normalized Chao1 diversity. Roughly 5 TRBV segments (TRBV5-6, TRBV5-1 and TRBV20-1 among them) occurred more frequently in patients than in controls.

The TCR was taken from a girl aged 5 to 17 with multiple sclerosis. What was sequenced was blood. The chain uses TRBV7-2 and TRBJ2-5; TRBD1 matches at 8 bases. CDR3 nucleotides: TGTGCCAGCAGCTTAGCACAGGGGGTCGTAGAGACCCAGTACTTC. Translated: CASSLAQGVVETQYF.